These T cell receptor beta chains were read from a single sample in a study of beta chain features in type 1 diabetes. The table came from immunoSEQ multiplex PCR; TCRdb's copy has only in-frame clones and leaves some out. The table includes approximately 150,000 clones, about 12% detected once. The source material was central memory CD4+ T cells from blood. The source of these receptors is a man younger than 35 with type 1 diabetes. Each CDR3 is given with its conserved first and last residue. A D gene is named only where the DNA matches it firmly.

CDR3 protein: CASSPDRAGLAEAFF; V gene: TRBV5-1; D gene: TRBD1
CDR3 protein: CASSLWATTGELFF; V gene: TRBV7-3; D gene: NA
CDR3 protein: CASSSQGTGYNEQFF; V gene: TRBV11-2; D gene: NA
CDR3 protein: CASTLGTGGLYEQYF; V gene: TRBV5-1; D gene: TRBD1
CDR3 protein: CASSVTSGGLGEQFF; V gene: TRBV9; D gene: TRBD2
CDR3 protein: CASSPGEVSGELFF; V gene: TRBV7-9; D gene: NA
CDR3 protein: CASSYSLDRVPYEQYF; V gene: TRBV6-6; D gene: TRBD1
CDR3 protein: CASSPTRLSTDTQYF; V gene: TRBV27; D gene: NA
CDR3 protein: CASRQGQAPYEKLFF; V gene: TRBV6-5; D gene: TRBD1
CDR3 protein: CASSGQGASTEAFF; V gene: TRBV6-1; D gene: TRBD1
CDR3 protein: CASSALSGGLTDTQYF; V gene: TRBV5-1; D gene: TRBD2
CDR3 protein: CSVEGGPQNTEAFF; V gene: TRBV29-1; D gene: NA
CDR3 protein: CASSRDSRGYTF; V gene: TRBV7-9; D gene: TRBD1
CDR3 protein: CASSLLLGYYGYTF; V gene: TRBV28; D gene: NA
CDR3 protein: CASSLVLSEGYHEQYF; V gene: TRBV28; D gene: NA
CDR3 protein: CASSLDSGRDEAFF; V gene: TRBV5-4; D gene: NA
CDR3 protein: CASSVEGTLNF; V gene: TRBV9; D gene: NA
CDR3 protein: CASSQSPGDYGYTF; V gene: TRBV4-1; D gene: NA
CDR3 protein: CASSLALGGDTQYF; V gene: TRBV7-9; D gene: NA
CDR3 protein: CDSSVDNRANTEAFF; V gene: TRBV9; D gene: NA
CDR3 protein: CASLTGGSGNTIYF; V gene: TRBV19; D gene: TRBD1
CDR3 protein: CASSLTGFSTDTQYF; V gene: TRBV6-5; D gene: TRBD1
CDR3 protein: CASSPAGYNSPLHF; V gene: TRBV7-9; D gene: NA
CDR3 protein: CASSPRWSSTNEKLFF; V gene: TRBV14; D gene: NA
CDR3 protein: CASRSGRGQETQYF; V gene: TRBV7-2; D gene: TRBD1
CDR3 protein: CASSQPSRGSGEQYF; V gene: TRBV4-1; D gene: NA
CDR3 protein: CSVEGGGPGTNEKLFF; V gene: TRBV29-1; D gene: NA
CDR3 protein: CASSSSRMGQETQYF; V gene: TRBV7-8; D gene: NA
CDR3 protein: CASSLVRGYNEQFF; V gene: TRBV7-6; D gene: NA
CDR3 protein: CASSLGGSGANTGELFF; V gene: TRBV7-9; D gene: TRBD2
CDR3 protein: CASSLEKSGNTIYF; V gene: TRBV18; D gene: NA
CDR3 protein: CASSSENQPQHF; V gene: TRBV6-6; D gene: NA
CDR3 protein: CAWSDTGGADGYTF; V gene: TRBV30; D gene: TRBD1
CDR3 protein: CASSVSGRENSPLHF; V gene: TRBV9; D gene: NA
CDR3 protein: CASSVGGGFSPLHF; V gene: TRBV9; D gene: NA
CDR3 protein: CSVEAPGSGVTYEQYF; V gene: TRBV29-1; D gene: NA
CDR3 protein: CASSLGTAADTQYF; V gene: TRBV5-1; D gene: NA
CDR3 protein: CASSDGSPLHF; V gene: TRBV6-1; D gene: NA
CDR3 protein: CASSQSGDREVPYEQYF; V gene: TRBV23-1; D gene: TRBD1
CDR3 protein: CASSQTPMGTEAFF; V gene: TRBV11-2; D gene: NA
CDR3 protein: CASSFGENEISYEQYF; V gene: TRBV11-1; D gene: NA
CDR3 protein: CAWSWLFNEKLFF; V gene: TRBV30; D gene: NA
CDR3 protein: CASSSIRFEGDTQYF; V gene: TRBV11-2; D gene: NA
CDR3 protein: CASTAGLLSTDTQYF; V gene: TRBV5-1; D gene: NA